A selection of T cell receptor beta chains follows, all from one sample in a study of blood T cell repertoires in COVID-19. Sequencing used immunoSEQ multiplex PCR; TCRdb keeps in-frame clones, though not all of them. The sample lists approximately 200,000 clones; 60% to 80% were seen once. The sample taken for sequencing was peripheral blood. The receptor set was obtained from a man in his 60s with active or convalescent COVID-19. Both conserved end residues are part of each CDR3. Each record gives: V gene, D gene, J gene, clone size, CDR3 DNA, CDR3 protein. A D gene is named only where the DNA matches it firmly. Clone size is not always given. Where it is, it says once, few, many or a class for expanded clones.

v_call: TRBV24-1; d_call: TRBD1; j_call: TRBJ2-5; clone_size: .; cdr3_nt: TGTGCCACCAGTGATTACGGGACAGGGGCTAAAGAGACCCAGTACTTC; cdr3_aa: CATSDYGTGAKETQYF
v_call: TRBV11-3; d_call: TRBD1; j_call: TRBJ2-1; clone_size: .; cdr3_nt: TGTGCCAGCAGCCGCAGGGGGCTTTACAATGAGCAGTTCTTC; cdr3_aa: CASSRRGLYNEQFF
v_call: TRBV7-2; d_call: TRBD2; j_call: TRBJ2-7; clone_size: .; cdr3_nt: TGTGCCAGCAGCTCGGGACTAGAAGTGAGCGAGCAGTACTTC; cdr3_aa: CASSSGLEVSEQYF
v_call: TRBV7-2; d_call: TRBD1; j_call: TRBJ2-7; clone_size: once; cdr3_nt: TGTGCCAGCAGCTTGGGACAGGGGATTGGTGAGCAGTACTTC; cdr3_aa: CASSLGQGIGEQYF
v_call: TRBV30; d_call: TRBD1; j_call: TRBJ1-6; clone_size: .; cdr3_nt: TGTGCCTGGAGCCCCCCCGGGACAGATGCAAATTCACCCCTCCACTTT; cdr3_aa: CAWSPPGTDANSPLHF
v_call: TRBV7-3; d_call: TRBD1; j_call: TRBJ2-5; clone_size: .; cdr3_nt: TGTGCCAGCAGCCTCACAGGGGCGGAGACCCAGTACTTC; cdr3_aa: CASSLTGAETQYF
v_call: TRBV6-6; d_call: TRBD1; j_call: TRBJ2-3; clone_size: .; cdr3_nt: TGTGCCAGCAGAAGGACAGGGGAGACAGATACGCAGTATTTT; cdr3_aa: CASRRTGETDTQYF
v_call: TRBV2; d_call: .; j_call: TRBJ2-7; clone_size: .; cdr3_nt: TGTGCCAGCAAGGGGGAGGGCAACGAGCAGTACTTC; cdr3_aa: CASKGEGNEQYF
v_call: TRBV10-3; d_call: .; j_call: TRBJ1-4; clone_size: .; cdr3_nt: TGTGCCATCAGTGAGACAACGTCAAAGGTGGGCGAAAAACTGTTTTTT; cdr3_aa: CAISETTSKVGEKLFF
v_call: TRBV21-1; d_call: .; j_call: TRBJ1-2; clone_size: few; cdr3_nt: TGTGCCAGCACCCAGCACGGCTTTGGGTTGAGGTACACCTTC; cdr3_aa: CASTQHGFGLRYTF